This T cell receptor beta chain emerged from a study of blood T cell repertoires in COVID-19. Across the study: The analysed material was cDNA or gDNA that came from T cells, B-cell-depleted T cells, or PBMCs.

This table comes from immunoSEQ multiplex PCR, and its TCRdb copy is limited to in-frame clones, with some not included. The sample lists under 300,000 clones, roughly 90% occurring once. Those enrolled, adults aged about 18 to 89 years, came from about two dozen US areas. In assigning cohorts, the study relied on participant-reported clinical history. Recovered Cohort 3 donors showed two negative PCRs, clearance, or symptom resolution. Losses at the gene ends were 6 bases for V and 4 bases for J; bases not matched to a gene: 7. Per the germline V gene, CDR1 is LGHDT and CDR2 is YNNKEL (reference sequence). CDR3 length: 15 amino acids.

The TCR sequence derives from a woman aged 60-70 years who had recovered from COVID-19. V gene TRBV3-1 (or the pseudogene TRBV3-2) combines with J gene TRBJ2-5; TRBD2 matches at 11 bases. Sequenced: PBMCs or T cells enriched from blood (not recorded which). The CDR3 DNA is TGTGCCAGCAGTCTTACTAGCGGGAGCAGAGAGACCCAGTACTTC. This encodes CASSLTSGSRETQYF.